This T cell receptor beta chain came from a study of T cells after yellow fever vaccination. About the research overall: Preparation of the low-cell-number fractions used SMART-Seq v4 Ultra Low Input.

5'RACE template switching added a universal primer site and UMIs to TCR cDNA. TCRdb ran MiXCR on the 5' RACE reads and lists one entry per CDR3 protein. The sample lists some 550,000 distinct CDR3 sequences, 19% seen once, with roughly an eighth in the top ten. This clonotype was counted only a few times. Its antigen remains unknown. Study-wide findings and caveats: It was a weaker secondary response, yet one that peaked faster, at day 5 versus 15. Subsequent booster samples again held most clones from primary vaccination (nearly 98% CD4, 85% to 90% CD8).

CDR3 length equals 13 residues. The V and J ends lost 4 bases and 7 bases, in that order; junction bases with no gene match: 4. CDR1 and CDR2 (germline): SQVTM, ANQGSEA. The material sequenced was PBMCs, taken 15 days after the yellow fever booster vaccination. The clonotype comes from a young man who received the YFV17D yellow fever vaccine. This chain connects TRBV29-1 to TRBJ1-6, with 7 positions matching TRBD1. CDR3 residues: CSVGDSWNSPLHF. The CDR3, as DNA: TGCAGCGTTGGGGACAGTTGGAATTCACCCCTCCACTTT.